This TCR beta chain was captured by sequencing in a study of blood T cell repertoires in COVID-19. Study in general: Nucleic acid was either cDNA or gDNA, and it came from T cells, B-cell-depleted T cells, or PBMCs.

Sequencing used immunoSEQ multiplex PCR; TCRdb keeps in-frame clones, though not all of them. The repertoire includes approximately 270,000 clones, roughly 88% of them detected once, and around 6.6% sits in the top ten. The germline CDR1 and CDR2 sequences are MNHNS and SASEGT. Deletions cut 0 bases from V and 4 bases from J, with 3 bases between. The CDR3 loop spans 13 amino acids. The chain couples TRBV6-1 to TRBJ1-4; D unresolved. Material for sequencing was peripheral blood. This clonotype was sampled from a woman in her thirties with COVID-19, enrolled during active disease. Here the CDR3 DNA reads TGTGCCAGCAGTGAAGCCGGTAATGAAAAACTGTTTTTT. Residues: CASSEAGNEKLFF.